These 7 T cell receptor beta chains originate from one sample sequenced in a study of Tregs in tolerant kidney transplant recipients. The method was immunoSEQ multiplex PCR; TCRdb's version includes in-frame clones alone and lacks a portion of them. The sample lists some 88,000 clones, around nine tenths occurring once. Sequencing used CD8+ T cells from blood. These receptors all stem from a human donor in good health.

This clone appeared a few times. The rearrangement links TRBV6-4 to TRBJ2-6; TRBD2 aligns across 9 bases. The CDR3 totals 16 residues. Germline CDR1 is MRHNA and CDR2 is SNTAGT. Trimming cost V 3 bases and J 0 bases; bases outside gene matches: 0. The CDR3, as DNA: TGTGCCAGCAGTGAGCGGGGGGGCTCTGGGGCCAACGTCCTGACTTTC. It codes for CASSERGGSGANVLTF.

The rearrangement joins TRBV13 to TRBJ2-2; D is uncertain. Between the trimmed V and J ends, which lost 0 bases and 0 bases, there was a span of 17 bases. The V gene's germline CDR1 is PRHDT and CDR2 FYEKMQ (reference sequence). The CDR3 has 19 amino acids. CDR3 sequence reads: CASSLGRVIADANTGELFF. The CDR3 DNA is TGTGCCAGCAGCTTAGGTAGGGTAATAGCAGACGCGAACACCGGGGAGCTGTTTTTT.

V is TRBV19 and J is TRBJ2-1; no reliable D call. CDR3 size: 14 residues. The germline CDR1 and CDR2 sequences are LNHDA and SQIVND (reference sequence). V lost 6 bases and J lost 4, with 13 bases in between. CDR3: CASRPTGVYNEQFF. CDR3 nucleotides: TGTGCCAGTAGGCCGACGGGCGTTTACAATGAGCAGTTCTTC.

The rearrangement joins TRBV19 to TRBJ2-7; D may be TRBD2 (5 bases). The CDR3 has 14 residues. The V and J ends lost 3 bases and 0 bases respectively, with 9 bases between them. Germline V gene sequence: CDR1 LNHDA, CDR2 SQIVND (reference sequence). The CDR3 region is CASSIPGTSYEQYF. The CDR3 DNA reads as TGTGCCAGTAGTATCCCGGGAACCTCCTACGAGCAGTACTTC.

The chain couples TRBV11-2 to TRBJ2-1; TRBD1 is a possible D gene (6 bases). Per the germline V gene, CDR1 is SGHAT and CDR2 is FQNNGV. CDR3 size: 16 residues. V lost 0 bases to trimming and J lost 0 bases, with 9 bases between them. The DNA for the CDR3 is TGTGCCAGCAGCTTAGATCCGGACAGCTCCTACAATGAGCAGTTCTTC. Translated: CASSLDPDSSYNEQFF.

The V gene is TRBV9, the J gene TRBJ2-5; maybe TRBD2 (6 bases). The germline CDR1 and CDR2 sequences are SGDLS and YYNGEE. The CDR3 runs 10 residues. V dropped 7 bases and J dropped 5 bases, with 6 bases sitting between them. CDR3: CASGGETQYF. For the CDR3, the DNA is TGTGCCAGCGGGGGGGAGACCCAGTACTTC.

The chain recombines TRBV7-7 with TRBJ2-5; D may be TRBD1 (8 bases). CDR1 SSHAT and CDR2 FNYEAQ come from the germline V gene (reference sequence). Trimming removed 1 base at V and 5 bases at J, with 17 bases between. CDR3 length: 16 amino acids. The chain's CDR3 is CASSLGSRGRGETQYF. In DNA form, the CDR3 reads TGTGCCAGCAGCTTAGGAAGCAGGGGGCGGGGGGAGACCCAGTACTTC.